The clone carrying this T cell receptor (beta chain) was detected a few times. Its antigen is as yet unknown. The sample is drawn from a study of response to subunit inactivated influenza vaccine. Study-level findings and limits: Authors suggested few new T cells are recruited by each seasonal influenza vaccination.

TCRdb itself ran the RT-PCR reads through MiXCR, one entry per CDR3 protein. Here the sample spans about 800,000 distinct CDR3 sequences, approximately 21% being singletons. The length of the CDR3 is 13 residues. The ends were cut back, 5 bases at V and 6 bases at J, with 14 bases in the middle. Germline CDR1 reads ENHRY; CDR2 reads SYGVKD. The rearrangement links TRBV10-3 to TRBJ2-7; unclear D gene. Here the sequenced sample was PBMCs from blood, taken roughly 5 days after vaccination. This TCR derives from a middle-aged man who received an inactivated influenza vaccine. As DNA, the CDR3 is TGTGCCATCAGTCTCCCTGGCGGACCCGAGCAGTACTTC. Its protein is CAISLPGGPEQYF.